This T cell receptor (beta chain) was captured by sequencing in a study of Ad26.COV2.S vaccination and SARS-CoV-2 variants. Turning to this clone: What it binds is not known.

Clones were sequenced by immunoSEQ multiplex PCR, and TCRdb holds only the in-frame ones, with some missing. Of about 350,000 clones in the sample, about 92% are singletons; the top ten hold under 5%. The CDR3 covers 15 residues. The junction had 9 bases not matched to a gene; V was cut back by 4 bases and J by 6 bases. CDR1 and CDR2 from the germline V gene are SGHRS and YFSETQ. Study-level findings and limits: Spike-specific responses of CD8+ and CD4+ T cells were reported to display substantial breadth after vaccination. Participants in the vaccine arm had higher spike-specific TCR breadth; placebo recipients had lower. TCR breadth and depth analyses may have underestimated total T cell responses.

The origin of this receptor is a human donor who had recovered from COVID-19. The rearrangement joins TRBV5-1 to TRBJ1-1; 10 nucleotides align to TRBD1. This material consisted of peripheral blood, taken after recovery from COVID-19. This chain's CDR3 is CASSESTGGFAEAFF. The CDR3 DNA reads TGCGCCAGCAGCGAGTCGACAGGGGGCTTCGCTGAAGCTTTCTTT.